The clone carrying this T cell receptor (beta chain) has at least ten counts. Its antigen is as yet unknown. Deletions cut 8 bases from V and 8 bases from J, with 13 bases between. There are 13 residues in the CDR3. CDR1 and CDR2 (germline): LNHDA, SQIVND (reference sequence). TCR beta CDR3 regions were amplified from RNA. The HTBI primer set drove a first-round RT-PCR of the TCR CDR3. TCRdb re-analysed the multiplex PCR reads in MiXCR, keeping a single row per CDR3 protein. Of about 690,000 distinct CDR3 sequences in the sample, roughly 17% are singletons; the top ten hold 15% to 19%. The data are from a study of T cells in Graves' hyperthyroidism and ophthalmopathy. Fresh peripheral blood, 9.5 to 10 ml of it, supplied the PBMCs. The study's findings and limits: Expanded thyroid clonotypes (above 0.001) were mostly also found in blood.

Sequencing was done on a sample of blood. The source is a man between 50 and 59 years old with Graves' hyperthyroidism. The chain employs TRBV19 and TRBJ1-6; D uncertain. The CDR3 is CASSWTEDSPLHF. In DNA form, the CDR3 reads TGTGCCAGTTCTTGGACGGAAGATTCACCCCTCCACTTT. Full variable domain (outside the CDR3, taken from reference TRBV19 and TRBJ1-6): DGGITQSPKYLFRKEGQNVTLSCEQNLNHDAMYWYRQDPGQGLRLIYYSQIVNDFQKGDIAEGYSVSREKKESFPLTVTSAQKNPTAFYLCASSWTEDSPLHFGNGTRLTVT.